The present TCR beta chain was sequenced within a study of T cells after yellow fever vaccination. This clonotype was counted only a few times. Germline CDR1 reads SGHNT; CDR2 reads YYREEE (reference sequence). The CDR3 is 15 amino acids. V was trimmed by 2 bases and J by 6 bases, leaving 18 bases between them. Researchers made TCR cDNA using 5'RACE template switching, and this step added a universal primer site and UMIs. TCRdb re-called the 5' RACE reads with MiXCR, one entry per CDR3 protein. Counted here are approximately 300,000 distinct CDR3 sequences, roughly a tenth occurring once; the ten biggest clones make up 3.3%.

This TCR derives from a man aged 18 to 35 who received the YFV17D yellow fever vaccine. Sequencing used CD4+ T cells sorted from PBMCs, obtained 45 days after the yellow fever booster vaccination. The rearrangement links TRBV5-4 to TRBJ2-7; D might be TRBD2 (5 bases). Here the CDR3 reads CASSLNPSSGAEQYF. CDR3 coding DNA: TGTGCCAGCAGCTTAAACCCCTCAAGCGGAGCCGAGCAGTACTTC. The full variable domain, in which reference TRBV5-4 and TRBJ2-7 provide the parts outside the CDR3, is ETGVTQSPTHLIKTRGQQVTLRCSSQSGHNTVSWYQQALGQGPQFIFQYYREEENGRGNFPPRFSGLQFPNYSSELNVNALELDDSALYLCASSLNPSSGAEQYFGPGTRLTVT.